These 15 T cell receptor beta chains were all obtained from the same sample, sequenced in a study of T-cell reconstitution after alpha-beta-depleted transplantation in children. Unique molecular identifiers were used to barcode this TCRbeta library. TCRdb analysed the PCR reads with MiXCR anew, one entry per CDR3 protein. The table has roughly 670,000 distinct CDR3 sequences, around 13% seen once. The specimen was PBMCs, collected before TCRalphabeta/CD19-depleted stem cell transplant. These receptors came from a girl aged 2 to 9 with congenital amegakaryocytic thrombocytopenia, due to receive a stem cell transplant.

This clonotype was counted only a few times. The V and J genes are TRBV7-2 and TRBJ2-1, with TRBD2 matching 7 bases. Trimming at V came to 3 bases and at J to 2 bases, leaving 7 bases not matched to a gene. Looked up from germline, CDR1 is SGHTA and CDR2 is FQGNSA. This CDR3 is 16 amino acids long. CDR3 region: CASSLTSLPPYNEQFF. CDR3 in DNA: TGTGCCAGCAGCTTGACTAGCTTACCACCCTACAATGAGCAGTTCTTC. The whole variable domain, filled in from reference TRBV7-2 and TRBJ2-1, reads GAGVSQSPSNKVTEKGKDVELRCDPISGHTALYWYRQSLGQGLEFLIYFQGNSAPDKSGLPSDRFSAERTGGSVSTLTIQRTQQEDSAVYLCASSLTSLPPYNEQFFGPGTRLTVL.

The J gene is TRBJ2-3, the V gene TRBV20-1; D uncertain. The CDR3 is made up of 12 amino acids. Germline V CDR1 and CDR2: DFQATT, SNEGSKA (reference sequence). Trimming cost V 2 bases and J 4 bases, with 7 bases left between them. CDR3 in amino acids: CSARFFPDTQYF. The CDR3 nucleotides are TGCAGTGCTAGATTTTTCCCAGATACGCAGTATTTT.

This clonotype was found many times. The rearrangement uses TRBV29-1 and TRBJ2-1, with 10 bases matching TRBD2. The J segment lost 4 bases and the V segment lost 7 bases, leaving 4 bases of the junction unmatched. This CDR3 has 13 residues. Germline V gene lookup returns CDR1 SQVTM and CDR2 ANQGSEA. CDR3 coding DNA: TGCAGCGCCCGAGCGGGAGGGTACAATGAGCAGTTCTTC. Protein product: CSARAGGYNEQFF.

This clonotype was counted many times. This chain links TRBV20-1 with TRBJ2-1; a possible D gene is TRBD2 (6 bases). CDR1 is DFQATT and CDR2 is SNEGSKA in the germline V gene (reference sequence). V shed 5 bases and J shed 4 bases, with 18 bases lying between them. This CDR3 contains 15 residues. CDR3 bases: TGCAGTGCTCGATTTTGGCGGGATGATTACAATGAGCAGTTCTTC. This codes for CSARFWRDDYNEQFF.

The table lists this clonotype with many counts. This chain uses TRBV12-3 or TRBV12-4 with TRBJ2-2; a weak D match, TRBD1 (6 bases). The V end was cut by 4 bases, the J end by 5 bases, with 14 bases between. The CDR3 sequence is 15 residues long. The CDR3 bases are TGTGCCAGCAGTTCCAACAGGGTTAAAACCGGGGAGCTGTTTTTT. As protein: CASSSNRVKTGELFF.

The sample holds many counts of this clonotype. The V gene is TRBV12-3 or TRBV12-4, the J gene TRBJ2-3; the D gene is possibly TRBD2 (6 bases). Deletions cut 4 bases from V and 4 bases from J, with 9 bases between. The CDR3 runs to 13 residues. The DNA for the CDR3 is TGTGCCAGCAGTTACAGACTAGCAGATACGCAGTATTTT. This translates into CASSYRLADTQYF.

The sample holds many counts of this clonotype. The chain is built from TRBV27 and TRBJ1-1; TRBD1 is a possible D gene (5 bases). Trimming took 4 bases from V and 4 from J, leaving 10 bases between them. Germline lookup yields CDR1 MNHEY and CDR2 SMNVEV (reference sequence). The CDR3 runs to 13 residues. The CDR3 sequence: CASSSPGSTEAFF. CDR3 in DNA: TGTGCCAGCAGTTCCCCAGGGAGCACTGAAGCTTTCTTT.

The chain employs TRBV3-1 and TRBJ2-5; no firm D call. Trimming took 8 bases from V and 2 from J, leaving 18 bases between them. The V gene's germline CDR1 is LGHDT and CDR2 YNNKEL (reference sequence). The CDR3 consists of 15 residues. The CDR3 DNA follows: TGTGCCAGCTCCCAGGCCGTATTCGAACAAGAGACCCAGTACTTC. Protein product: CASSQAVFEQETQYF.

This clonotype was recorded a few times. The chain links TRBV20-1 to TRBJ2-7; 9 bases agree with TRBD1. There are 14 residues in the CDR3. Losses at the gene ends were 5 bases for V and 1 base for J; bases not matched to a gene: 6. Germline loops: CDR1 DFQATT, CDR2 SNEGSKA (reference sequence). DNA for the CDR3: TGCAGTGCTCAACAGGGGGCGCGGTCCTACGAGCAGTACTTC. Its translation: CSAQQGARSYEQYF.

This clonotype was counted a few times. This rearrangement joins TRBV5-1 to TRBJ2-7, with TRBD1 matching 10 bases. This CDR3 has 15 residues. Germline loops: CDR1 SGHRS, CDR2 YFSETQ. The junction had 6 bases not matched to a gene; V was cut back by 4 bases and J by 2 bases. The CDR3 loop reads CASSLQTGGAYEQYF. The CDR3, as DNA: TGCGCCAGCAGCCTCCAGACAGGGGGCGCCTACGAGCAGTACTTC.

This clonotype was recorded a few times. The V call is TRBV6-5, the J call TRBJ1-5; unclear D gene. The CDR3 is made up of 14 amino acids. Germline CDR1 is MNHEY and CDR2 is SVGAGI. Deletions cut 8 bases from V and 6 bases from J, with 17 bases between. DNA of the CDR3: TGTGCCAGCCGAAGAAGGACTCAAGGTCAGCCCCAGCATTTT. It codes for CASRRRTQGQPQHF.

This clonotype was observed at least ten times. This chain connects TRBV7-6 to TRBJ1-4; weak D call: TRBD1 (5 bases). V was pared by 5 bases and J by 8 bases, with 15 bases between. From germline, CDR1 is SGHVS and CDR2 FNYEAQ. The CDR3 has 14 amino acids. The CDR3 DNA is TGTGCCAGCAGCCCATGGGACCGCACGGAAAAACTGTTTTTT. As protein: CASSPWDRTEKLFF. Together with reference TRBV7-6 and TRBJ1-4, the CDR3 gives the full variable domain: GAGVSQSPRYKVTKRGQDVALRCDPISGHVSLYWYRQALGQGPEFLTYFNYEAQQDKSGLPNDRFSAERPEGSISTLTIQRTEQRDSAMYRCASSPWDRTEKLFFGSGTQLSVL.

This clonotype appeared a few times. The gene calls are TRBV5-1 and TRBJ2-7; a possible D gene is TRBD1 (5 bases). The V gene lost 7 bases and the J gene lost 0 bases, with 8 bases spanning the gap. Germline values: CDR1 SGHRS, CDR2 YFSETQ. CDR3 length equals 12 residues. CDR3 loop: CASGHSSYEQYF. In nucleotides, the CDR3 is TGCGCCAGCGGACATTCCTCCTACGAGCAGTACTTC.

In this sample, this clonotype turned up a few times. The V and J genes are TRBV27 and TRBJ2-1; D might be TRBD1 or TRBD2, each matching 5 bases. V was clipped by 7 bases and J by 3 bases, with 16 bases between them. The CDR3 has 15 residues. The germline V gene has CDR1 MNHEY and CDR2 SMNVEV (reference sequence). The CDR3 nucleotides are TGTGCCAGCATAAGGGCAACAGGACTCTACAATGAGCAGTTCTTC. Translated, it gives CASIRATGLYNEQFF.

This clonotype showed up just a few times. The V gene is TRBV7-8, the J gene TRBJ2-7; possibly TRBD2 for D (5 bases). Germline lookup yields CDR1 SGHVS and CDR2 FQNEAQ. The CDR3 consists of 15 residues. Between the trimmed V and J ends, which lost 5 bases and 1 base, there was a span of 15 bases. CDR3 in amino acids: CASSPARRGSYEQYF. In nucleotides, the CDR3 is TGTGCCAGCAGCCCGGCTAGACGGGGTTCCTACGAGCAGTACTTC.